The text below deals with one T cell receptor beta chain. Its antigen is undetermined. Included in the TCR beta cDNA libraries were unique molecular identifiers. T cells numbering about 0.95 to 10 million gave rise to about 540,000 cDNA molecules. MiXCR, run by TCRdb on the PCR reads, gives a single entry per CDR3 protein. The sample gives about 540,000 distinct CDR3 sequences, 34% of which show up once; less than 6% is in the top ten. The germline gives CDR1 SGHNT, CDR2 YYREEE (reference sequence). The CDR3 has 13 amino acids. V was cut by 3 bases and J by 7 bases, with 13 bases left in between. These data originate in a study of post-analysis software for immune sequencing data. Across the study: Relapsing-remitting, secondary progressive and progressive-relapsing courses of multiple sclerosis were included. General study points: Compared with controls, patients showed significantly lower normalized Chao1 diversity. In patients, TRBV5-6, TRBV5-1 and TRBV20-1 belonged to roughly five TRBV segments found more frequently than in controls. Under the F measure, samples that were prepared in one batch clustered strongly together.

This receptor was identified in a girl under 18 with multiple sclerosis. The chain uses TRBV5-4 and TRBJ1-1, with a weak D call TRBD1 (6 bases). Input material: blood. CDR3 in DNA: TGTGCCAGCAGCTCGAGGGGGGGGAATGAAGCTTTCTTT. It specifies CASSSRGGNEAFF. Together with reference TRBV5-4 and TRBJ1-1, the CDR3 gives the full variable domain: ETGVTQSPTHLIKTRGQQVTLRCSSQSGHNTVSWYQQALGQGPQFIFQYYREEENGRGNFPPRFSGLQFPNYSSELNVNALELDDSALYLCASSSRGGNEAFFGQGTRLTVV.